This TCR beta chain was observed in a study of T cells in Graves' hyperthyroidism and ophthalmopathy. This clonotype was seen ten or more times. RNA transcripts were the template for amplifying TCR beta CDR3 regions. First-round RT-PCR with HTBI primers amplified the TCR CDR3 region. TCRdb ran MiXCR on the multiplex PCR reads and lists one entry per CDR3 protein. The profile shows a few hundred thousand distinct CDR3 sequences, approximately 18% of them singletons. The sequencing sample was made of blood. This sequence originates from a man in his late teens or twenties with Graves' ophthalmopathy.

Here the CDR3 DNA reads TGTGCCAGCAGTTTATTTGGGACTAGCGGTAATAGGGTCAATGAGCAGTTCTTC. Protein product: CASSLFGTSGNRVNEQFF. The chain joins TRBV27 to TRBJ2-1; 11 bases match TRBD2. Germline V lookup: CDR1 MNHEY, CDR2 SMNVEV (reference sequence). V shed 1 base and J 6 bases; nucleotides not matched to a gene: 11. This CDR3 spans 18 amino acids.